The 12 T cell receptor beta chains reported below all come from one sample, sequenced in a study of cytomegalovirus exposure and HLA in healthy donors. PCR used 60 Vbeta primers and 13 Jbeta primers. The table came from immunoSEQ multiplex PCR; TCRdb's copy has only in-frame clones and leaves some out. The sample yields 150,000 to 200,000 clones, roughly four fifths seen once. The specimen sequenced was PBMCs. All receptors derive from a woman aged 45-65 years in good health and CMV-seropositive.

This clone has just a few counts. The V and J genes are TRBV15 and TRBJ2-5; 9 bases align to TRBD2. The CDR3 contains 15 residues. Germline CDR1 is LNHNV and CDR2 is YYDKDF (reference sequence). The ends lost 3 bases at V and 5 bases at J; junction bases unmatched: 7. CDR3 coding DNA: TGTGCCACCAGCAGGGGCGGGGGGGGCGGGGAGACCCAGTACTTC. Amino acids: CATSRGGGGGETQYF. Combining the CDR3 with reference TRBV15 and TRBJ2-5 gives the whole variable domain DAMVIQNPRYQVTQFGKPVTLSCSQTLNHNVMYWYQQKSSQAPKLLFHYYDKDFNNEADTPDNFQSRRPNTSFCFLDIRSPGLGDTAMYLCATSRGGGGGETQYFGPGTRLLVL.

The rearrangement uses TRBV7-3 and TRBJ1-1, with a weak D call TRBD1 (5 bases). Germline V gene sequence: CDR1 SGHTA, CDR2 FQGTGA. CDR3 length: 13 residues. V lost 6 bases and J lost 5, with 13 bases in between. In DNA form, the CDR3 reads TGTGCCAGCAGGTTACCCCCAGGGACTGAAGCTTTCTTT. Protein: CASRLPPGTEAFF.

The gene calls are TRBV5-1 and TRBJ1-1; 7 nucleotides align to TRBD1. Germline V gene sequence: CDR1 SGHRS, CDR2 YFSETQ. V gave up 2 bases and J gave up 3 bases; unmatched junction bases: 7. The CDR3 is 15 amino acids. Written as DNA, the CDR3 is TGCGCCAGCAGCTTAACAGGGGTAAGGGACACTGAAGCTTTCTTT. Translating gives CASSLTGVRDTEAFF.

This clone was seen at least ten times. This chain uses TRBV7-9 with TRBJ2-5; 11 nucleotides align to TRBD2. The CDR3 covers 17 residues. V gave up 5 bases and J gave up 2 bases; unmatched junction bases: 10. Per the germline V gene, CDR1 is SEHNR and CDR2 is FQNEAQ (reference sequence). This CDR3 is CASSPRTSGYQQETQYF. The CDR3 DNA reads TGTGCCAGCAGCCCGCGGACTAGCGGGTATCAACAAGAGACCCAGTACTTC. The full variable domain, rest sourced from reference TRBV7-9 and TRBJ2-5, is DTGVSQNPRHKITKRGQNVTFRCDPISEHNRLYWYRQTLGQGPEFLTYFQNEAQLEKSRLLSDRFSAERPKGSFSTLEIQRTEQGDSAMYLCASSPRTSGYQQETQYFGPGTRLLVL.

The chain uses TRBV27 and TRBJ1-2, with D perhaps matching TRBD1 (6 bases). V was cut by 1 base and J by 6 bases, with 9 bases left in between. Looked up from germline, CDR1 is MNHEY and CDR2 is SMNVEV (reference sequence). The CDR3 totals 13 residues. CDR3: CASSLWAGDGYTF. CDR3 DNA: TGTGCCAGCAGTTTATGGGCAGGGGATGGCTACACCTTC.

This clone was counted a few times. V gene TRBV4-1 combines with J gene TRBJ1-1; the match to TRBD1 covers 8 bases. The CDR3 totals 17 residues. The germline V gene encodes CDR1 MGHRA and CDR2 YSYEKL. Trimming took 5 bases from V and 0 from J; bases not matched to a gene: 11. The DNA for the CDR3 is TGCGCCAGCAGCTCCCCGACAGGGGTCTTGATGAACACTGAAGCTTTCTTT. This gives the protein CASSSPTGVLMNTEAFF.

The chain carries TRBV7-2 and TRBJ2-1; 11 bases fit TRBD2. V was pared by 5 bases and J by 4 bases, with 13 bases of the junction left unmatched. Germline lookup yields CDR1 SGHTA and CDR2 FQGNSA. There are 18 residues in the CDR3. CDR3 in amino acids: CASSHHGGLAGGYNEQFF. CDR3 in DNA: TGTGCCAGCAGCCACCATGGGGGGCTAGCGGGGGGTTACAATGAGCAGTTCTTC. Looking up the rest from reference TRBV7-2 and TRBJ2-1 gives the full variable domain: GAGVSQSPSNKVTEKGKDVELRCDPISGHTALYWYRQSLGQGLEFLIYFQGNSAPDKSGLPSDRFSAERTGGSVSTLTIQRTQQEDSAVYLCASSHHGGLAGGYNEQFFGPGTRLTVL.

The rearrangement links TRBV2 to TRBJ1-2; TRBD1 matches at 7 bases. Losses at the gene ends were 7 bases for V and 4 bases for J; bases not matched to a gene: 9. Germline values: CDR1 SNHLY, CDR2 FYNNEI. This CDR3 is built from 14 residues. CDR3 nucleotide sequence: TGTGCCAGCAAGGGGGCCGCGGGAATCTATGGCTACACCTTC. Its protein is CASKGAAGIYGYTF.

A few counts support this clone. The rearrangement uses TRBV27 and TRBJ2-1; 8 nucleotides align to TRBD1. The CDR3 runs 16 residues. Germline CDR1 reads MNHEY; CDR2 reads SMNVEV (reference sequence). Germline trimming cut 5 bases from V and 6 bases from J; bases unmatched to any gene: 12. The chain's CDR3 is CASSPSMGQALNEQFF. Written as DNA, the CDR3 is TGTGCCAGCAGTCCCTCGATGGGACAGGCCCTCAATGAGCAGTTCTTC.

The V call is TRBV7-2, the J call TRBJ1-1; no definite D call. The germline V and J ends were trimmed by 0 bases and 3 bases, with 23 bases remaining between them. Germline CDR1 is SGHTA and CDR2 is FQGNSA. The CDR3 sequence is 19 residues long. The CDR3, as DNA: TGTGCCAGCAGCTTAGCTTCAGGCTCGGAAGAGTGGTGGGACACTGAAGCTTTCTTT. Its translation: CASSLASGSEEWWDTEAFF.

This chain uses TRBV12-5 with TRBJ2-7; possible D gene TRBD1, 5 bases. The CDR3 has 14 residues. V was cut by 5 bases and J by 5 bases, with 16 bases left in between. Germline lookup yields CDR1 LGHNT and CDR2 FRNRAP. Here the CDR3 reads CASGASRDRNEQYF. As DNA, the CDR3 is TGTGCTAGTGGTGCCAGCAGGGATCGGAACGAGCAGTACTTC.

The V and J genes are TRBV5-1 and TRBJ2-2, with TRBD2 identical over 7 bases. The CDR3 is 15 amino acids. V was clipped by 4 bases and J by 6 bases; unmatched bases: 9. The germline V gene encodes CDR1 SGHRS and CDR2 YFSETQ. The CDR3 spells CASSPEMRGSGELFF. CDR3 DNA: TGCGCCAGCAGCCCCGAAATGCGGGGGTCCGGGGAGCTGTTTTTT.